This T cell receptor beta chain is drawn from a study of cytomegalovirus exposure and HLA in healthy donors. Overall study findings and caveats: Donor immune exposure was known only as CMV serostatus. Rarity characterized most TCR sequences, yet some public TCRs appeared in many donors.

On this clone: Its specificity is not known.

Whereas donors were nominally healthy upon sampling, unrecorded immune exposures were probable. Trimming cost V 4 bases and J 0 bases; bases outside gene matches: 11. The CDR3 loop spans 19 amino acids. CDR1 MNHEY and CDR2 SMNVEV come from the germline V gene (reference sequence). The PCR had 60 Vbeta and 13 Jbeta primers. Sequencing used immunoSEQ multiplex PCR; TCRdb keeps in-frame clones, though not all of them. The table shows more than 150,000 clones, with over 80% occurring only once. The receptor's source is a girl aged 10 to 17 in good health and CMV-seropositive. The sample consisted of PBMCs. V and J are TRBV27 and TRBJ2-2; TRBD1 aligns across 10 bases. The CDR3 is CASSSTGTGVAANTGELFF. The CDR3 nucleotides are TGTGCCAGCAGTTCAACCGGGACAGGGGTAGCCGCGAACACCGGGGAGCTGTTTTTT.